A selection of T cell receptor beta chains follows, all from one sample in a study of cytomegalovirus exposure and HLA in healthy donors. Measured with immunoSEQ multiplex PCR; TCRdb has only the in-frame clones, and not every one. The table shows around 170,000 clones, with more than 65% occurring only once. The sequenced sample consisted of PBMCs. These receptors all stem from a man in his fifties or sixties in good health and CMV-seropositive. Both conserved end residues are part of each CDR3. Fields, in order: J gene, clone size, V gene, D gene, CDR3 protein, CDR3 DNA. A D gene is named only where the DNA matches it firmly. The size entry is marked missing in some rows and otherwise reads once, few, many or a size class.

TRBJ2-7 - TRBV29-1 - CSVPGYSSYEQYF TGCAGCGTTCCAGGTTACAGCTCCTACGAGCAGTACTTC
TRBJ2-5 - TRBV9 TRBD1 CASSSTGWGETQYF TGTGCCAGCAGCTCGACAGGGTGGGGGGAGACCCAGTACTTC
TRBJ1-5 - TRBV30 TRBD1 CAWSVLGQGHQPQHF TGTGCCTGGAGTGTACTGGGACAGGGACATCAGCCCCAGCATTTT
TRBJ2-7 - TRBV18 - CASSPGQAHEQYF TGTGCCAGCTCACCTGGGCAGGCCCACGAGCAGTACTTC
TRBJ1-2 - TRBV4-2 - CASSQDLRAAGYTF TGTGCCAGCAGCCAAGATCTGCGCGCAGCGGGCTACACCTTC
TRBJ1-2 - TRBV19 TRBD1 CASSITFTGQGRNGYTF TGTGCCAGTAGTATAACTTTCACGGGACAGGGAAGGAATGGCTACACCTTC
TRBJ1-3 - TRBV9 - CASSVQGWYSGNTIYF TGTGCCAGCAGCGTACAGGGTTGGTACTCTGGAAACACCATATATTTT
TRBJ2-3 - TRBV13 TRBD1 CASSSAGTGITDTQYF TGTGCCAGCAGTTCCGCCGGGACAGGGATAACAGATACGCAGTATTTT
TRBJ1-1 once TRBV4-2 - CASSQDQAKNTEAFF TGTGCCAGCAGCCAAGATCAGGCAAAGAACACTGAAGCTTTCTTT
TRBJ1-3 few TRBV7-9 - CASSFETGLSGNTIYF TGTGCCAGCAGCTTCGAGACAGGCCTCTCTGGAAACACCATATATTTT
TRBJ2-1 - TRBV9 - CASSVQRVSYNEQFF TGTGCCAGCAGCGTACAGCGGGTTTCCTACAATGAGCAGTTCTTC
TRBJ2-7 - TRBV25-1 - CASSDPNEQYF TGTGCCAGCAGTGACCCTAACGAGCAGTACTTC
TRBJ2-7 - TRBV28 TRBD2 CASSLRVAGGDEQYF TGTGCCAGCAGTTTAAGGGTCGCGGGAGGGGACGAGCAGTACTTC
TRBJ1-1 - TRBV28 - CASSSTGFWNTEAFF TGTGCCAGCAGTTCAACGGGTTTCTGGAACACTGAAGCTTTCTTT
TRBJ2-7 once TRBV11-2 - CASSRGLKVYEQYF TGTGCCAGCAGCCGGGGACTCAAAGTTTACGAGCAGTACTTC
TRBJ2-1 - TRBV7-2 TRBD2 CASRRGGGSSYNEQFF TGTGCCAGCAGGCGGGGGGGCGGCAGCTCCTACAATGAGCAGTTCTTC
TRBJ2-7 - TRBV27 - CASSYGRAYEQYF TGTGCCAGCAGTTACGGGAGAGCCTACGAGCAGTACTTC
TRBJ1-4 - TRBV2 - CASSPQEKLFF TGTGCCAGCAGTCCACAGGAAAAACTGTTTTTT
TRBJ2-1 - TRBV5-4 TRBD2 CASSLGASGYNEQFF TGTGCCAGCAGCTTGGGGGCTAGCGGCTACAATGAGCAGTTCTTC
TRBJ1-1 - TRBV5-1 - CASKRSGDTEAFF TGCGCCAGCAAAAGGAGTGGAGACACTGAAGCTTTCTTT
TRBJ2-1 few TRBV15 - CATSRDTGGRASNEQFF TGTGCCACCAGCAGAGATACAGGGGGGAGGGCCTCAAATGAGCAGTTCTTC
TRBJ2-7 - TRBV7-2 TRBD2 CASSRTSVSSYEQYF TGTGCCAGCAGCCGGACTAGCGTTAGCTCCTACGAGCAGTACTTC
TRBJ2-7 - TRBV6-5 - CASPIEQYF TGTGCCAGTCCAATCGAGCAGTACTTC
TRBJ1-3 - TRBV18 TRBD1 CASSPRQGTAGNTIYF TGTGCCAGCTCACCGCGACAGGGGACCGCTGGAAACACCATATATTTT
TRBJ2-1 - TRBV5-4 TRBD2 CASSTTSGGSYNEQFF TGTGCCAGCAGCACGACTAGCGGGGGCTCCTACAATGAGCAGTTCTTC
TRBJ1-3 - TRBV7-9 TRBD1 CASSLAGTGRNTIYF TGTGCCAGCAGCTTAGCAGGGACAGGGAGGAACACCATATATTTT
TRBJ1-1 - TRBV28 - CASSLAGPNTEAFF TGTGCCAGCAGTTTAGCAGGCCCGAACACTGAAGCTTTCTTT
TRBJ2-3 - TRBV9 - CASSSRGGKTDTQYF TGTGCCAGCAGCTCTAGGGGCGGCAAGACAGATACGCAGTATTTT
TRBJ1-5 - TRBV2 - CASSYEGVSGQPQHF TGTGCCAGCAGTTACGAGGGGGTGTCGGGTCAGCCCCAGCATTTT
TRBJ1-1 - TRBV7-9 - CSSSFLQGDPRLGTEAFF TGTTCCAGCAGCTTTCTGCAGGGTGACCCCCGCCTGGGCACTGAAGCTTTCTTT
TRBJ1-6 - TRBV25-1 TRBD1 CASSKTGLSPLHF TGTGCCAGCAGTAAGACAGGGTTGTCACCCCTCCACTTT
TRBJ2-1 - TRBV7-8 TRBD2 CASSLRVAGESPSEQFF TGTGCCAGCAGCTTAAGGGTAGCGGGAGAAAGTCCGAGTGAGCAGTTCTTC
TRBJ2-3 - TRBV5-1 TRBD2 CASSSGTSREDTQYF TGCGCCAGCAGCTCCGGGACTAGCAGGGAAGATACGCAGTATTTT
TRBJ1-3 - TRBV28 - CASSPVLGQTGNTIYF TGTGCCAGCAGCCCCGTCCTTGGACAGACTGGAAACACCATATATTTT
TRBJ1-2 - TRBV7-9 - CASSLAAGYYGYTF TGTGCCAGCAGCTTAGCCGCAGGGTACTATGGCTACACCTTC
TRBJ2-2 - TRBV2 - CASQLSGTGELFF TGTGCCAGCCAGCTCTCAGGTACCGGGGAGCTGTTTTTT
TRBJ2-5 - TRBV28 TRBD1 CASLTHYGQGGETQYF TGTGCCAGCCTCACCCACTATGGACAGGGAGGAGAGACCCAGTACTTC
TRBJ1-1 - TRBV28 - CVTRGYTEAFF TGTGTTACGCGGGGGTACACTGAAGCTTTCTTT
TRBJ2-2 - TRBV2 TRBD1 CASVGTGEGGELFF TGTGCCAGCGTCGGGACAGGGGAGGGCGGGGAGCTGTTTTTT
TRBJ2-3 once TRBV7-2 TRBD2 CASSSLLVASGRSDTQYF TGTGCCAGCAGCTCCCTGCTGGTAGCTAGCGGGAGGTCAGATACGCAGTATTTT
TRBJ1-1 - TRBV5-6 TRBD1 CASSRSGGRTEAFF TGTGCCAGCAGCAGGTCAGGGGGCCGCACTGAAGCTTTCTTT
TRBJ2-1 - TRBV6-6 - CASSISSSYNEQFF TGTGCCAGCAGTATCTCGAGCTCCTACAATGAGCAGTTCTTC
TRBJ1-2 - TRBV6-1 - CASRRAQGYTF TGTGCCAGCAGGAGGGCGCAAGGCTACACCTTC
TRBJ1-3 - TRBV7-6 TRBD1 CASSLGTGGLNTIYF TGTGCCAGCAGCTTAGGTACAGGGGGCCTAAACACCATATATTTT